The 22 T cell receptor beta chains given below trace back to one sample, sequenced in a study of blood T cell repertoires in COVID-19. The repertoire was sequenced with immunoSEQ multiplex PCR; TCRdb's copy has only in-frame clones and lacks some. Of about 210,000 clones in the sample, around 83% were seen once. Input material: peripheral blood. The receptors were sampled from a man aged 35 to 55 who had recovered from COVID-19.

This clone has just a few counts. The CDR3 coding sequence is TGTGCCAGCAGTTACGGTCAGGGACTATCCGGCTACACCTTC. Protein: CASSYGQGLSGYTF. This rearrangement joins TRBV6-6 to TRBJ1-2; the D gene is possibly TRBD1 (5 bases). Germline CDR1 MNHNY, CDR2 SVGAGI (reference sequence). This CDR3 has 14 amino acids. Trimming cost V 2 bases and J 8 bases, with 15 bases left between them.

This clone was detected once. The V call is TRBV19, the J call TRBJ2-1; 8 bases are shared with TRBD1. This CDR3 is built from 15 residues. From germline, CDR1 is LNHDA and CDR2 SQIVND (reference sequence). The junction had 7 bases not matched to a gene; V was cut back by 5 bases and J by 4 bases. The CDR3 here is CASSPGQAQYNEQFF. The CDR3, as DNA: TGTGCCAGTAGTCCGGGACAGGCCCAATACAATGAGCAGTTCTTC.

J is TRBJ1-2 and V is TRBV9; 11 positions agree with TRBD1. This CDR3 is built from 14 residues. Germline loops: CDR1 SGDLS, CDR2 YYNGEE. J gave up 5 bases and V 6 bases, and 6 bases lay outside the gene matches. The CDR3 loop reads CASNLGQGGYGYTF. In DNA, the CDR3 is TGTGCCAGCAATTTGGGACAGGGGGGATATGGCTACACCTTC.

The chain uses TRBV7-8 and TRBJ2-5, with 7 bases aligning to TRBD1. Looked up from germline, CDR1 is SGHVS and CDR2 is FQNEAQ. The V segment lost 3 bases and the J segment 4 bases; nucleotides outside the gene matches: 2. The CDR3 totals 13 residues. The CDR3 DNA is TGTGCCAGCAGCTTGAACAGGGGAGAGACCCAGTACTTC. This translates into CASSLNRGETQYF.

CDR3 coding DNA: TGCGCCAGCAGCTTGGCCTCAGGGCGCTATGGCTACACCTTC. It is translated as CASSLASGRYGYTF. The V gene is TRBV5-1, the J gene TRBJ1-2; TRBD1 is a possible D gene (5 bases). CDR3 size: 14 residues. Germline V CDR1 and CDR2: SGHRS, YFSETQ. V lost 0 bases, J lost 4 bases, and 10 bases lay in between.

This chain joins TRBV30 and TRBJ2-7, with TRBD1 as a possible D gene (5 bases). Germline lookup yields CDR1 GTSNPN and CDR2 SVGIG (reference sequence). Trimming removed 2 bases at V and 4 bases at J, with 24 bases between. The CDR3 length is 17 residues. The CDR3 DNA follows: TGTGCCTGGAGTTACCGAAGAGGACACATGCTCTTTTACGAGCAGTACTTC. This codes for CAWSYRRGHMLFYEQYF.

The CDR3: CASSQPGRGTEAFF. In DNA, the CDR3 is TGTGCCAGCAGCCAACCGGGGAGAGGCACTGAAGCTTTCTTT. The V call is TRBV3-1 (or the pseudogene TRBV3-2), the J call TRBJ1-1; D is uncertain. CDR1 is LGHDT, CDR2 YNNKEL, per germline (reference sequence). V dropped 2 bases and J dropped 4 bases, with 11 bases sitting between them. CDR3 size: 14 residues.

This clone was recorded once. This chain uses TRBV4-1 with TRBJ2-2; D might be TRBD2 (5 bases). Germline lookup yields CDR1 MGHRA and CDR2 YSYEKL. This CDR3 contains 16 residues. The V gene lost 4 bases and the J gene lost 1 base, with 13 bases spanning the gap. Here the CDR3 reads CASSPPSGKNTGELFF. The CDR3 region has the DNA TGCGCCAGCAGCCCCCCGAGCGGAAAGAACACCGGGGAGCTGTTTTTT.

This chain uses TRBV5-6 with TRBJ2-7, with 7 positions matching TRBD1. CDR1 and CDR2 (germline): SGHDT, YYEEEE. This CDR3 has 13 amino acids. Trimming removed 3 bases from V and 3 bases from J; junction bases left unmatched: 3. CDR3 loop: CASSWDRDYEQYF. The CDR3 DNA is TGTGCCAGCAGCTGGGACAGAGACTACGAGCAGTACTTC. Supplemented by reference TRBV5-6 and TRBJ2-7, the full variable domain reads DAGVTQSPTHLIKTRGQQVTLRCSPKSGHDTVSWYQQALGQGPQFIFQYYEEEERQRGNFPDRFSGHQFPNYSSELNVNALLLGDSALYLCASSWDRDYEQYFGPGTRLTVT.

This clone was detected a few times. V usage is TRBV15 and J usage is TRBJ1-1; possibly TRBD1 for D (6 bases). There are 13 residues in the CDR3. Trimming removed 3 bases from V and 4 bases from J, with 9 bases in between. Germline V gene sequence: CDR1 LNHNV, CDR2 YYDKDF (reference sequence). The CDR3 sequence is CATSRLQGTEAFF. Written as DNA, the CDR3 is TGTGCCACCAGCAGGCTACAGGGCACTGAAGCTTTCTTT.

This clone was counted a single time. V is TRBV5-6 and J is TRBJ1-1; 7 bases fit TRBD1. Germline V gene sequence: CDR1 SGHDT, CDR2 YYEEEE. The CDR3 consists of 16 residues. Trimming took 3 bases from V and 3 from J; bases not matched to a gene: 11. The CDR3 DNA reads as TGTGCCAGCAGCTCAGACAGGGAGAAAAGGGACACTGAAGCTTTCTTT. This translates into CASSSDREKRDTEAFF.

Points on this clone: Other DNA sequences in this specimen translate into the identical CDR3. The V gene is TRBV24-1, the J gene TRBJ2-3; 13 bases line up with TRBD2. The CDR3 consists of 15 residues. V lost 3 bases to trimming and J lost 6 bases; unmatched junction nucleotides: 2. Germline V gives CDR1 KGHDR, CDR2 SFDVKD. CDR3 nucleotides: TGTGCCACCAGTGATGGACTAGCGGGAGTTGATACGCAGTATTTT. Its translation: CATSDGLAGVDTQYF.

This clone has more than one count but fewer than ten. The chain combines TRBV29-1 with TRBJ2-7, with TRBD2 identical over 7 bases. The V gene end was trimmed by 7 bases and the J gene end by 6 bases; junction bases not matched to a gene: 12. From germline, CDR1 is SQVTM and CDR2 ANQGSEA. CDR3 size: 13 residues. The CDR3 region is CSAGYVGGAEQYF. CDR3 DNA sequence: TGCAGCGCTGGATACGTGGGAGGGGCCGAGCAGTACTTC.

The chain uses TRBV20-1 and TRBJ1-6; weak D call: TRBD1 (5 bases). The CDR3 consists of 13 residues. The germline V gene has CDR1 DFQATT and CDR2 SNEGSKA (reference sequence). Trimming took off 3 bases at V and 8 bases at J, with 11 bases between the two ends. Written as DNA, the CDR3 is TGCAGTGCTAGTCGACAGCGAGATTCACCCCTCCACTTT. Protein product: CSASRQRDSPLHF.

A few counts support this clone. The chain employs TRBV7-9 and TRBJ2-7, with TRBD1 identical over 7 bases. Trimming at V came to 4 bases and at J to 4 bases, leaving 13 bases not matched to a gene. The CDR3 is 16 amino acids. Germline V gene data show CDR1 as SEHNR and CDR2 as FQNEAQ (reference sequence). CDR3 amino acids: CASSWYRRDRIYEQYF. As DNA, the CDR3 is TGTGCCAGCAGCTGGTACCGACGGGACAGAATATACGAGCAGTACTTC.

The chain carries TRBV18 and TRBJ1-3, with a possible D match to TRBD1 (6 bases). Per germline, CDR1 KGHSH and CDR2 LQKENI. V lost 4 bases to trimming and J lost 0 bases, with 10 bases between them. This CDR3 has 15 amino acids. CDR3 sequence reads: CASSRGQYSGNTIYF. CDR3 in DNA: TGTGCCAGCTCACGTGGACAGTACTCTGGAAACACCATATATTTT.

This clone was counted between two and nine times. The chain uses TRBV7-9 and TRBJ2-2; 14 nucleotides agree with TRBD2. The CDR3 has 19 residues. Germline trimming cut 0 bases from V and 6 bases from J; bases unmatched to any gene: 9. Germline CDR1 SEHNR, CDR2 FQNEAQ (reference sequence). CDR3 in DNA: TGTGCCAGCAGCTTAGCGGGACTAGCGGGAGCGGGCAACCCCGGGGAGCTGTTTTTT. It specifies CASSLAGLAGAGNPGELFF.

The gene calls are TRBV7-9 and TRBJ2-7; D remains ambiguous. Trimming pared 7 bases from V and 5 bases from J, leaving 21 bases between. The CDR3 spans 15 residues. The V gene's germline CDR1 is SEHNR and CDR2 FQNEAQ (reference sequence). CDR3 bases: TGTGCCAGCAACCTAGGTACCCTGAATGGAGACGAGCAGTACTTC. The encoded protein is CASNLGTLNGDEQYF.

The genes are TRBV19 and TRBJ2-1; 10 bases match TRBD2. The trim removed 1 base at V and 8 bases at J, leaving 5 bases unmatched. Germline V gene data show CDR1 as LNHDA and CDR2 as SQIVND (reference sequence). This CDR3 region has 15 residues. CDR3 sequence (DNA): TGTGCCAGTAGTATAGGCGCTAGCGGGGGAGATGAGCAGTTCTTC. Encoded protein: CASSIGASGGDEQFF.

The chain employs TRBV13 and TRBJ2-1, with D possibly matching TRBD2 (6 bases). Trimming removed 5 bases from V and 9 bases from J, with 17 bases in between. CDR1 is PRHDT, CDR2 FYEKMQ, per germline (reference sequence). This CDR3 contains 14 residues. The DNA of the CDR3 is TGTGCCAGCAGCCCACAATCGCGGGACGGTGAGCAGTTCTTC. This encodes CASSPQSRDGEQFF.

For the CDR3, the DNA is TGTGCCTGGAGGGACTGGAGCTCCTACAATGAGCAGTTCTTC. This encodes CAWRDWSSYNEQFF. The V gene is TRBV30, the J gene TRBJ2-1, with D perhaps TRBD2 (5 bases). The CDR3 runs 14 residues. Germline V gene sequence: CDR1 GTSNPN, CDR2 SVGIG (reference sequence). V was clipped by 3 bases and J by 0 bases, with 9 bases between them.

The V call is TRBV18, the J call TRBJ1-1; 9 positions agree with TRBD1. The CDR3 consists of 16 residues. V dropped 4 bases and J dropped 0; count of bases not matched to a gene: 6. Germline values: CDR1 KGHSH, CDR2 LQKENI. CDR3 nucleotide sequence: TGTGCCAGCTCACTTGGGACAGGGAACATGAACACTGAAGCTTTCTTT. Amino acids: CASSLGTGNMNTEAFF.